This TCR beta chain was identified during a study of cytomegalovirus exposure and HLA in healthy donors. Whole-study findings and limits: In most subjects, TCR beta sequences reportedly gave accurate predictions of HLA-A and HLA-B alleles. The authors listed around 150 TCR beta chains as cytomegalovirus-associated. Confirmation was obtained in vitro that three CMV-associated chains are specific for CMV antigens. TCR beta V- and J-gene trimming was later associated with a missense DCLRE1C variant.

Germline assignment: CDR1 SGDLS and CDR2 YYNGEE. Deletions cut 0 bases from V and 6 bases from J, with 19 bases between. This CDR3 comprises 16 residues. 60 Vbeta and 13 Jbeta primers were used in PCR. Sequencing used immunoSEQ multiplex PCR; TCRdb keeps in-frame clones, though not all of them. The table shows about 80,000 clones, with 70% to 80% occurring only once. Remarks on this clone: Its antigen is undetermined.

This receptor was obtained from a human donor in good health. V usage is TRBV9 and J usage is TRBJ2-7, with D perhaps matching TRBD1 (6 bases). Sample: PBMCs. Written as DNA, the CDR3 is TGTGCCAGCAGCGTAGGAACTACTCCAAAAGGGGGCGAGCAGTACTTC. This sequence encodes CASSVGTTPKGGEQYF.